This T cell receptor beta chain was captured in a study of blood T cell repertoires in COVID-19. Study in general: Samples of COVID-19 (acute and convalescent) were obtained from the United States, Italy and Spain. Nucleic acid was either cDNA or gDNA, and it came from T cells, B-cell-depleted T cells, or PBMCs.

In the source study's methods: Amplification of reference gene primers provided the estimated nucleated cell counts. The assay was immunoSEQ multiplex PCR, and TCRdb's table has in-frame clones only and misses some. Clone size and the V and J calls come from that table; the DNA yielded D and trimming. The repertoire holds 140,000 or so clones, with over 80% as singletons. After removal of 5 bases from V and 8 bases from J, the junction contained 6 bases not matched to a gene. CDR3 length: 14 amino acids. Germline V gives CDR1 MNHEY, CDR2 SVGAGI. Enrolled during active infection, Seattle patients were then followed longitudinally.

This TCR came from a man aged 25-45 years with COVID-19, enrolled during active disease. This sequence joins TRBV6-5 and TRBJ1-2, with 12 nucleotides matching TRBD1. Sequenced sample: peripheral blood. CDR3 amino acids: CASSIRGTGGGYTF. Here the CDR3 DNA reads TGTGCCAGCAGTATTAGAGGGACAGGGGGCGGCTACACCTTC.